The 8 T cell receptor beta chains presented below share a single source sample, sequenced in a study of vaccination effects on CD4 cells after COVID-19. Following culture for around 9 days, CD4+ T cells were isolated. Measured with immunoSEQ multiplex PCR; TCRdb has only the in-frame clones, and not every one. This sample has some 39,000 clones, with about four fifths found just once. These receptors have no known antigen. This sample comprised CD4+ T cells from PBMCs cultured without peptide, obtained before COVID-19 vaccination. The receptors stem from a human donor who received a COVID-19 vaccine.

This sequence joins TRBV27 and TRBJ2-1, with 7 nucleotides matching TRBD1. The germline CDR1 and CDR2 sequences are MNHEY and SMNVEV (reference sequence). The CDR3 has 17 amino acids. After removal of 3 bases from V and 3 bases from J, the junction contained 11 bases not matched to a gene. CDR3 in amino acids: CASSFFYTGENYNEQFF. CDR3 bases: TGTGCCAGCAGTTTTTTTTACACAGGGGAAAACTACAATGAGCAGTTCTTC.

V usage is TRBV5-1 and J usage is TRBJ2-5, with D possibly TRBD2 on 6 matching bases. V lost 4 bases and J lost 2, with 15 bases in between. The germline CDR1 and CDR2 sequences are SGHRS and YFSETQ. The CDR3 consists of 15 residues. The CDR3 nucleotides are TGCGCCAGCAGCCCTGGAGATGCGGGGCAAGAGACCCAGTACTTC. This gives the protein CASSPGDAGQETQYF.

The chain carries TRBV5-4 and TRBJ1-3; D unclear. The CDR3 totals 15 residues. Trimming left V 1 base short and J 1 base short, with 9 bases between. Germline CDR1 reads SGHNT; CDR2 reads YYREEE (reference sequence). The CDR3 is CASSLRAESGNTIYF. CDR3 DNA sequence: TGTGCCAGCAGCTTGAGGGCAGAGTCTGGAAACACCATATATTTT. The variable domain in full, with the rest retrieved from reference TRBV5-4 and TRBJ1-3, is ETGVTQSPTHLIKTRGQQVTLRCSSQSGHNTVSWYQQALGQGPQFIFQYYREEENGRGNFPPRFSGLQFPNYSSELNVNALELDDSALYLCASSLRAESGNTIYFGEGSWLTVV.

This sequence joins TRBV6-5 and TRBJ2-5; 12 bases align to TRBD2. There are 14 residues in the CDR3. The J segment lost 5 bases and the V segment lost 8 bases, leaving 6 bases of the junction unmatched. The germline gives CDR1 MNHEY, CDR2 SVGAGI. Here the CDR3 reads CASLSTSGGETQYF. CDR3 in DNA: TGTGCCAGCCTCTCTACTAGCGGGGGGGAGACCCAGTACTTC.

The chain links TRBV5-1 to TRBJ1-1; weak D call: TRBD1 (5 bases). Germline-derived CDR1 and CDR2 are SGHRS and YFSETQ. This CDR3 has 13 amino acids. V was cut by 4 bases and J by 2 bases, with 9 bases left in between. The CDR3 coding sequence is TGCGCCAGCAGCGCCCAGGGAAACACTGAAGCTTTCTTT. Its translation is CASSAQGNTEAFF.

Details on this clone: A junction end diverges from the germline sequence, so it may reflect a read error. The chain employs TRBV30 and TRBJ1-4; D might be TRBD1 (5 bases). The CDR3 length is 11 residues. CDR1 and CDR2 from the germline V gene are GTSNPN and SVGIG (reference sequence). CDR3 sequence reads: CAWNLVGVVIF. The CDR3 DNA reads as TGTGCCTGGAACCTCGTGGGGGTGGTAATTTTT.

CDR3 sequence reads: CASKMGGTSSEQYV. Here the CDR3 DNA reads TGTGCCAGCAAAATGGGGGGGACTAGTAGCGAGCAGTACGTC. The chain employs TRBV2 and TRBJ2-7; 8 bases fit TRBD2. The ends lost 7 bases at V and 6 bases at J; junction bases unmatched: 11. The CDR3 runs to 14 residues. The germline V gene encodes CDR1 SNHLY and CDR2 FYNNEI.

This clone appeared a few times. The chain links TRBV7-9 to TRBJ1-2; no reliable D call. The CDR3 runs 12 residues. Germline CDR1 and CDR2: SEHNR and FQNEAQ (reference sequence). The germline V and J ends were trimmed by 0 bases and 7 bases, with 6 bases remaining between them. The CDR3 DNA follows: TGTGCCAGCAGCTTAGCGGAGGCTGGCTACACCTTC. It codes for CASSLAEAGYTF.